This TCR beta chain was observed in a study of shared T cell receptors in the human thymus. The CDR3 sequence is 15 residues long. V dropped 5 bases and J dropped 2; count of bases not matched to a gene: 6. The germline V gene has CDR1 MNHEY and CDR2 SVGAGI. Some clones are missing from TCRdb's copy, which holds only in-frame ones; the method was immunoSEQ multiplex PCR. The table includes hundreds of thousands of clones, 70% to 90% detected once. The data were also submitted as part of a second study, on human thymus T cells. According to that study: Corrective surgery for congenital heart defects was being performed on the healthy Finnish infants who were the donors. The thymus was resected at corrective cardiac surgery. Related studies found that unrelated individuals share highly overlapping thymic repertoires.

The chain carries TRBV6-5 and TRBJ2-1; 7 bases agree with TRBD1. The receptor comes from a boy under two years old with a congenital heart defect. The sequencing input was thymocytes. Here the CDR3 reads CASSHYGTAYNEQFF. Written as DNA, the CDR3 is TGTGCCAGCAGTCACTACGGGACAGCCTACAATGAGCAGTTCTTC.